This T cell receptor (beta chain) was retrieved from a study of metastatic and nonmetastatic thyroid tumors. This clone was observed many times. All patients were treatment-naive before thyroid surgery. This CDR3 contains 13 residues. Trimming took 0 bases from V and 5 from J, leaving 8 bases between them. The germline V gene encodes CDR1 SGHDT and CDR2 YYEEEE. Original analysis: Built for papillary thyroid cancer, a distant-metastasis classifier drew on CDR3 differences across clinicopathological groups. MiXCR reprocessed the PCR reads for TCRdb. The V and J calls were not made by the authors but by TCRdb's processing. The table includes about 30,000 clones, under 4.5% detected once.

The V and J genes are TRBV5-6 and TRBJ1-2; D is ambiguous. The source is a female donor with papillary thyroid cancer or a benign thyroid nodule (not recorded which). Some clones in this sample may be carry-over from other donors' samples. The sequenced material came from blood. CDR3 protein: CASSLVRNYGYTF. For the CDR3, the DNA is TGTGCCAGCAGCTTGGTACGGAATTATGGCTACACCTTC. Variable domain in full (rest from reference TRBV5-6 and TRBJ1-2): DAGVTQSPTHLIKTRGQQVTLRCSPKSGHDTVSWYQQALGQGPQFIFQYYEEEERQRGNFPDRFSGHQFPNYSSELNVNALLLGDSALYLCASSLVRNYGYTFGSGTRLTVV.